The 23 T cell receptor beta chains below were found in one sample sequenced in a study of cytomegalovirus exposure and HLA in healthy donors. Researchers ran the PCR with 60 Vbeta and 13 Jbeta primers. Data came from immunoSEQ multiplex PCR; TCRdb stores just in-frame clones and leaves some out. The sample holds about 180,000 clones; over 65% are singletons and the top ten take around 2.5%. The material sequenced was PBMCs. These receptors all come from a man aged 55-75 years in good health and CMV-seronegative.

This clone was counted once. The V call is TRBV2, the J call TRBJ2-7; 11 bases are a match to TRBD2. The CDR3 runs to 16 residues. From germline, CDR1 is SNHLY and CDR2 FYNNEI. With V trimmed by 5 bases and J by 7 bases, 13 bases remained unmatched. CDR3 bases: TGTGCCAGCAGTCCACGGACTAGCGGGTTTTTAGGAGAGCAGTACTTC. Protein sequence: CASSPRTSGFLGEQYF.

The chain carries TRBV9 and TRBJ1-2; 7 bases agree with TRBD1. Germline assignment: CDR1 SGDLS and CDR2 YYNGEE. The V and J ends lost 0 bases and 8 bases, in that order; junction bases with no gene match: 10. CDR3 length equals 15 residues. CDR3 sequence: CASSVAPTGSEGYTF. The CDR3 DNA is TGTGCCAGCAGCGTAGCCCCGACAGGGTCGGAGGGCTACACCTTC.

This clone was detected once. One junction end disagrees with the germline gene, perhaps due to a read error. The rearrangement joins TRBV10-2 to TRBJ1-5; no firm D call. This CDR3 region has 14 residues. Germline values: CDR1 WSHSY, CDR2 SAAADI. The CDR3 nucleotides read TGCGCCAGCAGTGAGTCGACAAATGCTCAGCCCCAGAATTTT. This encodes CASSESTNAQPQNF.

V gene TRBV5-1 combines with J gene TRBJ1-1, with TRBD1 matching 7 bases. Germline V CDR1 and CDR2: SGHRS, YFSETQ. V lost 7 bases to trimming and J lost 0 bases; unmatched junction nucleotides: 9. The CDR3 is made up of 15 amino acids. The CDR3 loop reads CASRLRRGLNTEAFF. In DNA form, the CDR3 reads TGCGCCAGCCGGCTCCGGAGGGGGCTGAACACTGAAGCTTTCTTT.

This clone was picked up one time. V usage is TRBV11-2 and J usage is TRBJ1-1; D remains ambiguous. The CDR3 loop spans 14 amino acids. With 3 bases removed from V and 1 base from J, the gap between germline ends came to 9 bases. Germline-derived CDR1 and CDR2 are SGHAT and FQNNGV. The CDR3 region is CASSFIQANTEAFF. The CDR3 DNA follows: TGTGCCAGCAGCTTTATTCAGGCGAACACTGAAGCTTTCTTT.

The rearrangement links TRBV21-1 to TRBJ1-5; the table names TRBD1, a call not compared with the DNA. TRBV21-1 is recorded as a pseudogene. This CDR3 comprises 18 residues. Here the CDR3 DNA reads TGTGCCAGCAGCAAAGAGGGACAGGGGTCATATAGCAATCAGCCCCAGCATTTT. Its protein is CASSKEGQGSYSNQPQHF.

This chain uses TRBV4-2 with TRBJ2-7, with 9 bases matching TRBD2. The ends lost 0 bases at V and 3 bases at J; junction bases unmatched: 6. CDR3 length equals 16 residues. Germline V gene data show CDR1 as LGHNA and CDR2 as YNFKEQ. Written as DNA, the CDR3 is TGTGCCAGCAGCCAAGATGGTAGCGGGGGCCTCTACGAGCAGTACTTC. Its translation is CASSQDGSGGLYEQYF.

In this sample, this clone turned up a few times. The chain recombines TRBV6-1 with TRBJ1-5, with 12 positions matching TRBD1. Per germline, CDR1 MNHNS and CDR2 SASEGT. The V segment lost 4 bases and the J segment 15 bases; nucleotides outside the gene matches: 16. This CDR3 is 16 amino acids long. The CDR3 here is CASSATTGTGGTVGHF. The CDR3 nucleotides read TGTGCCAGCAGTGCTACTACCGGGACAGGGGGCACGGTGGGGCATTTT.

The chain joins TRBV27 to TRBJ2-5, with a weak D call TRBD1 (5 bases). V was clipped by 6 bases and J by 1 base, with 15 bases between them. Germline V CDR1 and CDR2: MNHEY, SMNVEV (reference sequence). CDR3 size: 15 residues. This CDR3 reads CASSPSWQGQETQYF. CDR3 nucleotides: TGTGCCAGCAGCCCCTCGTGGCAGGGCCAAGAGACCCAGTACTTC.

This chain joins TRBV6-5 and TRBJ1-6; a weak D match, TRBD1 (5 bases). CDR3 size: 15 residues. V lost 6 bases and J 5 bases, leaving 14 bases between the germline ends. The V gene's germline CDR1 is MNHEY and CDR2 SVGAGI. The CDR3 DNA follows: TGTGCCAGCAGCATTCAGGGAAACCATAATTCACCCCTCCACTTT. It specifies CASSIQGNHNSPLHF.

V and J are TRBV7-9 and TRBJ1-5, with 9 bases aligning to TRBD1. This CDR3 is built from 15 residues. The ends lost 5 bases at V and 1 base at J; junction bases unmatched: 3. The germline CDR1 and CDR2 sequences are SEHNR and FQNEAQ (reference sequence). The CDR3 loop reads CASSQGTGSNQPQHF. DNA of the CDR3: TGTGCCAGCAGCCAAGGGACAGGGAGCAATCAGCCCCAGCATTTT.

This chain joins TRBV7-8 and TRBJ2-1; TRBD2 agrees at 8 bases. The V segment lost 0 bases and the J segment 9 bases; nucleotides outside the gene matches: 7. The germline V gene encodes CDR1 SGHVS and CDR2 FQNEAQ. This CDR3 has 15 amino acids. The CDR3 sequence: CASSLAASGWGEQFF. In DNA, the CDR3 is TGTGCCAGCAGCTTAGCGGCTAGCGGGTGGGGTGAGCAGTTCTTC. Full variable domain (missing parts from reference TRBV7-8 and TRBJ2-1): GAGVSQSPRYKVAKRGQDVALRCDPISGHVSLFWYQQALGQGPEFLTYFQNEAQLDKSGLPSDRFFAERPEGSVSTLKIQRTQQEDSAVYLCASSLAASGWGEQFFGPGTRLTVL.

The chain uses TRBV2 and TRBJ1-2; no definite D call. With 2 bases removed from V and 7 bases from J, the gap between germline ends came to 11 bases. CDR1 is SNHLY, CDR2 FYNNEI, per germline. The CDR3 is 13 amino acids. CDR3 sequence (DNA): TGTGCCAGCAGTGAACGGGGTAATTTTGGCTACACCTTC. Protein product: CASSERGNFGYTF. Drawing the rest from reference TRBV2 and TRBJ1-2, the complete variable domain is EPEVTQTPSHQVTQMGQEVILRCVPISNHLYFYWYRQILGQKVEFLVSFYNNEISEKSEIFDDQFSVERPDGSNFTLKIRSTKLEDSAMYFCASSERGNFGYTFGSGTRLTVV.

This rearrangement joins TRBV19 to TRBJ2-7; a possible D gene is TRBD2 (5 bases). The CDR3 consists of 14 residues. Germline V gives CDR1 LNHDA, CDR2 SQIVND (reference sequence). V shed 5 bases and J shed 1 base, with 12 bases lying between them. CDR3 sequence: CASSPEGRSYEQYF. CDR3 bases: TGTGCCAGTAGTCCAGAGGGCCGATCCTACGAGCAGTACTTC.

This chain connects TRBV19 to TRBJ2-7; D is perhaps TRBD1 (6 bases). Germline CDR1 LNHDA, CDR2 SQIVND (reference sequence). This CDR3 is built from 15 residues. The V and J ends lost 2 bases and 4 bases respectively, with 15 bases between them. The CDR3 loop reads CASSILPGTSYEQYF. In DNA, the CDR3 is TGTGCCAGTAGTATATTGCCTGGGACATCTTACGAGCAGTACTTC.

The chain joins TRBV7-2 to TRBJ2-1; 9 positions match TRBD1. This CDR3 has 12 amino acids. Germline V gives CDR1 SGHTA, CDR2 FQGNSA. The V and J ends lost 8 bases and 4 bases, in that order; junction bases with no gene match: 0. The CDR3 region has the DNA TGTGCCAGCGGACAGGGGTACAATGAGCAGTTCTTC. It yields the protein CASGQGYNEQFF. Variable domain in full (rest from reference TRBV7-2 and TRBJ2-1): GAGVSQSPSNKVTEKGKDVELRCDPISGHTALYWYRQSLGQGLEFLIYFQGNSAPDKSGLPSDRFSAERTGGSVSTLTIQRTQQEDSAVYLCASGQGYNEQFFGPGTRLTVL.

This chain connects TRBV27 to TRBJ2-2; the match to TRBD2 covers 8 bases. V was clipped by 1 base and J by 8 bases; unmatched bases: 9. Germline assignment: CDR1 MNHEY and CDR2 SMNVEV (reference sequence). The CDR3 consists of 16 residues. CDR3 loop: CASSLLGLGGSGELFF. CDR3 bases: TGTGCCAGCAGTTTATTGGGACTAGGGGGGTCTGGGGAGCTGTTTTTT.

As concerns this clone: One end of the junction varies from germline; a read error may be responsible. The chain links TRBV7-9 to TRBJ2-2; TRBD1 matches at 7 bases. Germline loops: CDR1 SEHNR, CDR2 FQNEAQ (reference sequence). The length of the CDR3 is 16 residues. The CDR3 spells CSSSLGSQGITGELFF. In nucleotides, the CDR3 is TGTTCCAGCAGCTTAGGTTCACAGGGGATAACCGGGGAGCTGTTTTTT.

This sequence joins TRBV27 and TRBJ2-5; 13 bases align to TRBD2. Germline V gene data show CDR1 as MNHEY and CDR2 as SMNVEV (reference sequence). V shed 4 bases and J 0 bases; nucleotides not matched to a gene: 2. The CDR3 extends over 16 amino acids. The CDR3 region is CASSSTSGGYQETQYF. The CDR3 DNA reads as TGTGCCAGCAGTTCGACTAGCGGGGGGTACCAAGAGACCCAGTACTTC.

This chain uses TRBV9 with TRBJ1-3; D might be TRBD1 (6 bases). CDR3 size: 17 residues. Germline V gene lookup returns CDR1 SGDLS and CDR2 YYNGEE. V lost 0 bases to trimming and J lost 1 base, with 14 bases between them. The CDR3 region has the DNA TGTGCCAGCAGCGTAGCTACGGGGGGGACATCTGGAAACACCATATATTTT. It translates to CASSVATGGTSGNTIYF.

The chain combines TRBV6-5 with TRBJ2-7; D might be TRBD2 (6 bases). Germline CDR1 reads MNHEY; CDR2 reads SVGAGI. Trimming took 7 bases from V and 2 from J, leaving 18 bases between them. CDR3 length: 15 residues. CDR3 region: CASTRDAGSTYEQYF. For the CDR3, the DNA is TGTGCCAGCACCCGAGATGCGGGATCCACCTACGAGCAGTACTTC.

J is TRBJ2-7 and V is TRBV30, with 10 bases aligning to TRBD2. The V segment lost 5 bases and the J segment 2 bases; nucleotides outside the gene matches: 9. The CDR3 runs 15 residues. Germline V gives CDR1 GTSNPN, CDR2 SVGIG (reference sequence). For the CDR3, the DNA is TGTGCCTGGTCCCCCCCGCTAGCGGGAGCCTACGAGCAGTACTTC. Translating it yields CAWSPPLAGAYEQYF.

This chain links TRBV7-9 with TRBJ2-1; 16 nucleotides match TRBD2. The CDR3 spans 15 residues. V trimming: 4 bases; J trimming: 13 bases; junction bases outside the gene matches: 7. Germline V lookup: CDR1 SEHNR, CDR2 FQNEAQ (reference sequence). CDR3 DNA sequence: TGTGCCAGCAGCTATGGGACTAGCGGGGGGGTGCAACAGTTCTTC. This codes for CASSYGTSGGVQQFF.